This T cell receptor beta chain originates from a study of cytomegalovirus exposure and HLA in healthy donors. Study outcomes and limitations: Immune exposure information available was restricted to CMV serostatus. TCR beta sequences reportedly predicted most subjects' HLA-A and HLA-B alleles accurately.

As regards this clone: Antigen specificity is unknown.

The J segment lost 4 bases and the V segment lost 0 bases, leaving 12 bases of the junction unmatched. Germline assignment: CDR1 LGHNA and CDR2 YNFKEQ. The CDR3 length is 18 residues. PCR was performed using 60 Vbeta and 13 Jbeta primers. The assay was immunoSEQ multiplex PCR, and TCRdb's table has in-frame clones only and misses some. The sample includes 140,000 to 150,000 clones. The chain carries TRBV4-2 and TRBJ2-7, with 10 bases matching TRBD2. The sample consisted of PBMCs. The TCR comes from a woman in her forties or fifties in good health and CMV-seronegative. This chain's CDR3 is CASSQDGLIAGGKYEQYF. In DNA form, the CDR3 reads TGTGCCAGCAGCCAAGATGGTCTAATAGCGGGGGGAAAATACGAGCAGTACTTC.